These T cell receptor beta chains were read from a single sample in a study of cytomegalovirus exposure and HLA in healthy donors. Using immunoSEQ multiplex PCR, the repertoire was profiled, and TCRdb retains in-frame clones only, with some absent. The sample contains 110,000 to 150,000 clones, roughly 76% of which appear only once. The sequenced material came from PBMCs. All receptors derive from a female donor in good health and CMV-seronegative. CDR3s include the opening cysteine and the closing phenylalanine or tryptophan.

v_call	j_call	cdr3_aa
TRBV27	TRBJ1-2	CASRETGGRDYGYTF
TRBV5-1	TRBJ2-1	CASSLREVAGGSYNEQFF
TRBV29-1	TRBJ2-2	CSVDDSTNTGELFF
TRBV30	TRBJ2-2	CAGGGLGELFF
TRBV28	TRBJ2-7	CASSSRTSGRSEQYF
TRBV5-1	TRBJ2-1	CASSSTSGRANNEQFF
TRBV29-1	TRBJ1-1	CSAREGVMVAFF
TRBV4-1	TRBJ2-3	CASSRPQGLKPDTQYF
TRBV11-2	TRBJ2-3	CASSLERLAGADTQYF
TRBV4-1	TRBJ1-1	CASSQEGGGNTEAFF
TRBV29-1	TRBJ2-7	CSASTANEPYEQYF
TRBV5-4	TRBJ1-2	CASSLEEGTGAGYTF
TRBV29-1	TRBJ2-7	CSVEDRTKSSYEQYF
TRBV28	TRBJ2-1	CASSLLTSGRGNEQFF
TRBV5-4	TRBJ2-3	CASSLAREGRTDTQYF
TRBV4-1	TRBJ2-7	CASSQGVADSYEQYF
TRBV5-8	TRBJ1-4	CASSSWGRGTEKLFF
TRBV7-9	TRBJ2-7	CASSSKGSDEQYF
TRBV6-1	TRBJ1-3	CASSGDYTIYF
TRBV5-8	TRBJ2-7	CASSSGTGVYEQYF
TRBV25-1	TRBJ1-4	CASGTDTTNEKLFF
TRBV7-9	TRBJ1-5	CASSPEATNQPQHF
TRBV15	TRBJ1-5	CATSRDLKGDQPQHF
TRBV4-1	TRBJ2-7	CASSQGVVSGVEQYF
TRBV6-5	TRBJ2-1	CASSYRAGESYNEQFF